One sample yielded the 8 T cell receptor beta chains listed below, sequenced in a study of CD8+ T cells in alopecia areata. This sample's treatment: oral pan-JAK inhibitor, 5-10 mg twice daily. Extraction and reverse transcription of RNA yielded cDNA as the sequencing template. Using immunoSEQ multiplex PCR, the repertoire was profiled, and TCRdb retains in-frame clones only, with some absent. The table includes about 200,000 clones, about 50% detected once. The sample in question was CD4+ T cells sorted from blood, obtained at week 4, from a patient treated with tofacitinib. These receptors came from a human donor with alopecia areata.

The table lists this clone with a count of one. J is TRBJ1-1 and V is TRBV4-1, with TRBD1 identical over 9 bases. CDR3 length equals 16 residues. V shed 1 base and J 1 base; nucleotides not matched to a gene: 4. Germline loops: CDR1 MGHRA, CDR2 YSYEKL. Here the CDR3 reads CASSQGTGAQNTEAFF. The CDR3 DNA reads TGCGCCAGCAGCCAAGGGACAGGGGCTCAGAACACTGAAGCTTTCTTT.

This chain joins TRBV7-2 and TRBJ1-5; D not resolved. This CDR3 is 13 amino acids long. Germline CDR1 and CDR2: SGHTA and FQGNSA. Trimming shortened V by 0 bases and J by 6 bases, and 6 bases separated the two germline ends. Written as DNA, the CDR3 is TGTGCCAGCAGCTTAGCGCAAGGTCAGCCCCAGCATTTT. Encoded protein: CASSLAQGQPQHF. Supplemented by reference TRBV7-2 and TRBJ1-5, the full variable domain reads GAGVSQSPSNKVTEKGKDVELRCDPISGHTALYWYRQSLGQGLEFLIYFQGNSAPDKSGLPSDRFSAERTGGSVSTLTIQRTQQEDSAVYLCASSLAQGQPQHFGDGTRLSIL.

This clone showed up just a few times. The chain employs TRBV10-3 and TRBJ2-1, with a weak D call TRBD1 (6 bases). CDR1 and CDR2 from the germline V gene are ENHRY and SYGVKD. The V end lost 11 bases, the J end lost 10 bases, and 21 bases lay between the germline ends. CDR3 size: 13 residues. DNA of the CDR3: TGTGCCTCGCGGACAGCCAACAGCCTGGAGCAGTTCTTC. It specifies CASRTANSLEQFF.

V gene TRBV12-5 combines with J gene TRBJ2-5; tentative D call: TRBD1 (6 bases). This CDR3 comprises 14 residues. V lost 5 bases and J 4 bases, leaving 14 bases between the germline ends. Germline V gives CDR1 LGHNT, CDR2 FRNRAP. The CDR3 loop reads CASGPQGVGETQYF. The CDR3 coding sequence is TGTGCTAGTGGTCCACAGGGTGTGGGAGAGACCCAGTACTTC.

This clone was detected a few times. The chain combines TRBV11-2 with TRBJ2-7; D unclear. The ends were cut back, 2 bases at V and 0 bases at J, with 8 bases in the middle. Per germline, CDR1 SGHAT and CDR2 FQNNGV. The CDR3 is 14 amino acids. The chain's CDR3 is CASSLSQLSYEQYF. In nucleotides, the CDR3 is TGTGCCAGCAGCTTAAGCCAGCTCTCCTACGAGCAGTACTTC.

The CDR3 nucleotides are TGTGCCAGCAGTGGAACAGGGAGCCCTGAAGCTTTCTTT. This codes for CASSGTGSPEAFF. V is TRBV2 and J is TRBJ1-1, with D maybe TRBD1 (6 bases). Germline CDR1 and CDR2: SNHLY and FYNNEI. This CDR3 is 13 amino acids long. The V gene lost 4 bases and the J gene lost 6 bases, with 12 bases spanning the gap.

This clone showed up just a few times. The rearrangement links TRBV29-1 to TRBJ2-2; possibly TRBD1 or TRBD2 for D (6 bases each). The CDR3 totals 14 residues. Per germline, CDR1 SQVTM and CDR2 ANQGSEA. Trimming pared 5 bases from V and 6 bases from J, leaving 16 bases between. The CDR3 loop is CSVSGGQVAGELFF. The CDR3 DNA is TGCAGCGTTTCTGGGGGGCAGGTCGCCGGGGAGCTGTTTTTT.

J is TRBJ2-1 and V is TRBV11-2; 7 nucleotides line up with TRBD1. The CDR3 covers 13 residues. Per the germline V gene, CDR1 is SGHAT and CDR2 is FQNNGV. The junction had 7 bases not matched to a gene; V was cut back by 2 bases and J by 12 bases. Here the CDR3 reads CASSLIGRTGQFF. CDR3 DNA sequence: TGTGCCAGCAGCTTAATTGGTAGGACAGGGCAGTTCTTC.